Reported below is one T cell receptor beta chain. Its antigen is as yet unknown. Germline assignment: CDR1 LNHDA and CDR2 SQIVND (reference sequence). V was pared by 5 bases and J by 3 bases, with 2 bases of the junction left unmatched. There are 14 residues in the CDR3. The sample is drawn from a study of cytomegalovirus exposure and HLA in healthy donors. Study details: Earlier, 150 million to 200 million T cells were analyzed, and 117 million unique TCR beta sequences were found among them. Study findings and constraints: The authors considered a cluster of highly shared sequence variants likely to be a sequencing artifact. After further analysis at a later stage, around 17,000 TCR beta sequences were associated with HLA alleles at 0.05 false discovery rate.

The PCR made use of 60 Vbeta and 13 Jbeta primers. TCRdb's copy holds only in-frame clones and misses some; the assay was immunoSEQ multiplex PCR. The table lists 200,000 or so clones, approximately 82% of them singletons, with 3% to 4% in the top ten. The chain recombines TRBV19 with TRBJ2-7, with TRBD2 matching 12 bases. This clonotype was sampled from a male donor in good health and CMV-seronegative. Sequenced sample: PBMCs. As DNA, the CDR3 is TGTGCCAGTAGTTGGACTAGCGGGAACTACGAGCAGTACTTC. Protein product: CASSWTSGNYEQYF.